This TCR beta chain was retrieved from a study of regulatory T cells in long-lasting Graves disease. A note on this clonotype: A single base separates this from a much larger clone, so it may be a read error. This CDR3 fails to terminate in the conserved phenylalanine or tryptophan, so it likely reflects a read error.

Stated time point: persistent/refractory GD, antithyroid drugs over 5 years with positive TRAb. Construction of the TCR library relied on RNA isolated from PBMCs. iRepertoire HTBI primers and Arm-PCR of CDR3 regions built TCR beta libraries. TCRdb re-called the multiplex PCR reads with MiXCR, one entry per CDR3 protein. The table records 400,000 or so distinct CDR3 sequences, around 20% of them present only once. The TCR sequence derives from a female donor with Graves disease. The source was peripheral blood mononuclear cells (PBMCs), collected when the disease was refractory, from a patient treated with antithyroid drugs.

The CDR3 DNA follows: TGTGCCAGCAGTCCCACAGGGGCCTCTGAGACCCAGTACCTC. Its protein product is CASSPTGASETQYL. This chain connects TRBV6-1 to TRBJ2-5; 7 nucleotides agree with TRBD1. This CDR3 has 14 amino acids. Germline trimming cut 5 bases from V and 5 bases from J; bases unmatched to any gene: 8. Germline CDR1 is MNHNS and CDR2 is SASEGT.